These 21 T cell receptor beta chains were sequenced from one sample in a study of CD8+ T cells in alopecia areata. RNA was isolated and reverse transcribed to cDNA, the sequencing template. Generated by immunoSEQ multiplex PCR, the TCRdb table keeps only in-frame clones and is missing some. The data show some 190,000 clones, with approximately 50% seen just once and over 9.5% held by the top ten. Treatment: oral pan-JAK inhibitor, 5-10 mg twice daily. Sequences were derived from CD8+ T cells sorted from blood, sampled around week 54, from a patient treated with tofacitinib. These receptors all stem from a human donor with alopecia areata.

J is TRBJ1-6 and V is TRBV30; 8 bases match TRBD1. Trimming at V came to 3 bases and at J to 10 bases, leaving 8 bases not matched to a gene. CDR1 is GTSNPN and CDR2 is SVGIG in the germline V gene (reference sequence). The CDR3 extends over 14 amino acids. CDR3 DNA: TGTGCCTGGAGCAAGACAGGGGTCGGATCACCCCTCCACTTT. Encoded protein: CAWSKTGVGSPLHF.

The chain combines TRBV6-5 with TRBJ2-3; no definite D call. There are 14 residues in the CDR3. V lost 7 bases and J lost 4, with 15 bases in between. The V gene's germline CDR1 is MNHEY and CDR2 SVGAGI. The CDR3 coding sequence is TGTGCCAGCACTCCGACATTGTCCGCAGATACGCAGTATTTT. As protein: CASTPTLSADTQYF.

This clone was seen more than once but under ten times. The chain joins TRBV18 to TRBJ1-2, with D unclear. Between the trimmed V and J ends, which lost 6 bases and 5 bases, there was a span of 19 bases. The CDR3 has 15 amino acids. CDR1 is KGHSH, CDR2 LQKENI, per germline. CDR3 sequence (DNA): TGTGCCAGCTCGCCTACACAGCTAGCACAATATGGCTACACCTTC. Its protein product is CASSPTQLAQYGYTF.

The chain employs TRBV7-6 and TRBJ2-7; D is possibly TRBD1 (6 bases). Per germline, CDR1 SGHVS and CDR2 FNYEAQ. CDR3 size: 14 residues. V gave up 4 bases and J gave up 0 bases, with 10 bases separating them. CDR3: CASSYQGSSYEQYF. The CDR3, as DNA: TGTGCCAGCAGCTACCAGGGGAGCTCCTACGAGCAGTACTTC.

The chain couples TRBV18 to TRBJ1-1, with unresolved D. The CDR3 is 14 amino acids. Germline CDR1 and CDR2: KGHSH and LQKENI. V dropped 2 bases and J dropped 3 bases, with 10 bases sitting between them. The CDR3 coding sequence is TGTGCCAGCTCACCAGAGGGTTCGGACACTGAAGCTTTCTTT. Protein: CASSPEGSDTEAFF. The full variable domain, its missing parts supplied by reference TRBV18 and TRBJ1-1, is NAGVMQNPRHLVRRRGQEARLRCSPMKGHSHVYWYRQLPEEGLKFMVYLQKENIIDESGMPKERFSAEFPKEGPSILRIQQVVRGDSAAYFCASSPEGSDTEAFFGQGTRLTVV.

The sample holds one count of this clone. V usage is TRBV27 and J usage is TRBJ2-7; 8 positions match TRBD2. This CDR3 is built from 13 residues. Per the germline V gene, CDR1 is MNHEY and CDR2 is SMNVEV (reference sequence). The trim removed 8 bases at V and 4 bases at J, leaving 7 bases unmatched. CDR3 region: CASCSGDTYEQYF. The CDR3 DNA reads TGTGCCAGCTGTAGCGGGGATACGTACGAGCAGTACTTC.

This clone was seen a few times. This chain connects TRBV6-1 to TRBJ1-2; D is perhaps TRBD1 (6 bases). CDR1 and CDR2 from the germline V gene are MNHNS and SASEGT. The length of the CDR3 is 12 residues. Between the trimmed V and J ends, which lost 6 bases and 10 bases, there was a span of 15 bases. The CDR3 coding sequence is TGTGCCAGCAGCCTAGGACAGTCTCTCTACACCTTC. It translates to CASSLGQSLYTF.

The chain employs TRBV27 and TRBJ1-1; no clear D gene. The CDR3 length is 13 residues. CDR1 and CDR2 from the germline V gene are MNHEY and SMNVEV (reference sequence). Trimming pared 2 bases from V and 4 bases from J, leaving 8 bases between. CDR3 nucleotides: TGTGCCAGCAGTTTAGGTCAAGCCACTGAAGCTTTCTTT. Residues: CASSLGQATEAFF.

The chain recombines TRBV9 with TRBJ2-2, with D possibly being TRBD2 (5 bases). The germline V and J ends were trimmed by 0 bases and 0 bases, with 9 bases remaining between them. The CDR3 length is 16 residues. Germline V gives CDR1 SGDLS, CDR2 YYNGEE. Here the CDR3 DNA reads TGTGCCAGCAGCGTAGTTGGGAGAACGAACACCGGGGAGCTGTTTTTT. This translates into CASSVVGRTNTGELFF. Full variable domain (rest looked up from reference TRBV9 and TRBJ2-2): DSGVTQTPKHLITATGQRVTLRCSPRSGDLSVYWYQQSLDQGLQFLIQYYNGEERAKGNILERFSAQQFPDLHSELNLSSLELGDSALYFCASSVVGRTNTGELFFGEGSRLTVL.

This clone was observed a few times. The rearrangement uses TRBV5-4 and TRBJ2-2; the D gene is possibly TRBD1 (5 bases). Trimming cost V 4 bases and J 1 base, with 11 bases left between them. The CDR3 sequence is 15 residues long. CDR1 is SGHNT, CDR2 YYREEE, per germline (reference sequence). The CDR3, as DNA: TGTGCCAGCAGCCGGAAGGGGAAGAACACCGGGGAGCTGTTTTTT. Its protein is CASSRKGKNTGELFF.

This chain connects TRBV28 to TRBJ2-7; D call uncertain. The CDR3 is made up of 12 amino acids. From germline, CDR1 is MDHEN and CDR2 SYDVKM. With 6 bases removed from V and 6 bases from J, the gap between germline ends came to 12 bases. CDR3 bases: TGTGCCAGCAGGCACGTTAGTAGCGAGCAGTACTTC. Translated, it gives CASRHVSSEQYF.

This clone has more than one count but fewer than ten. The rearrangement links TRBV30 to TRBJ1-5, with D maybe TRBD1 (6 bases). Germline V gives CDR1 GTSNPN, CDR2 SVGIG (reference sequence). The V and J ends lost 0 bases and 4 bases respectively, with 7 bases between them. The CDR3 is 13 residues long. The CDR3 bases are TGTGCCTGGAGTGTAAGGGGGAATCAGCCCCAGCATTTT. Translated: CAWSVRGNQPQHF.

V usage is TRBV5-1 and J usage is TRBJ2-5, with 9 bases lining up with TRBD2. The CDR3 extends over 16 amino acids. The trim removed 0 bases at V and 1 base at J, leaving 4 bases unmatched. Germline loops: CDR1 SGHRS, CDR2 YFSETQ. CDR3 loop: CASSLAFSGGQETQYF. The CDR3 DNA is TGCGCCAGCAGCTTGGCTTTTAGCGGGGGCCAAGAGACCCAGTACTTC.

The chain employs TRBV9 and TRBJ2-4; unclear D gene. The V end was cut by 0 bases, the J end by 0 bases, with 7 bases between. The CDR3 loop spans 15 amino acids. The germline CDR1 and CDR2 sequences are SGDLS and YYNGEE. CDR3 residues: CASSVAGAAKNIQYF. The DNA for the CDR3 is TGTGCCAGCAGCGTAGCTGGCGCAGCCAAAAACATTCAGTACTTC.

The CDR3 loop is CASSLAPDSTPPLHF. CDR3 nucleotide sequence: TGCGCCAGCAGCTTGGCCCCGGACAGTACACCACCCCTCCACTTT. This rearrangement joins TRBV5-1 to TRBJ1-6, with D possibly matching TRBD1 (6 bases). This CDR3 has 15 amino acids. Germline lookup yields CDR1 SGHRS and CDR2 YFSETQ. Trimming removed 0 bases at V and 11 bases at J, with 15 bases between.

The chain links TRBV15 to TRBJ1-5; D is unresolved. The V gene lost 1 base and the J gene lost 5 bases, with 9 bases spanning the gap. The CDR3 spans 14 residues. Germline CDR1 LNHNV, CDR2 YYDKDF (reference sequence). The CDR3 spells CATSRVAGDQPQHF. CDR3 in DNA: TGTGCCACCAGCAGAGTGGCCGGAGATCAGCCCCAGCATTTT.

This chain joins TRBV6-5 and TRBJ1-4; D gene unclear. The CDR3 has 13 amino acids. Germline V gene data show CDR1 as MNHEY and CDR2 as SVGAGI. The V gene lost 0 bases and the J gene lost 8 bases, with 7 bases spanning the gap. The CDR3 DNA reads as TGTGCCAGCAGTTACTCGATGGTAGAAAAACTGTTTTTT. Translating it yields CASSYSMVEKLFF.

This chain links TRBV9 with TRBJ1-1; maybe TRBD1 (6 bases). The CDR3 is made up of 16 amino acids. Trimming removed 4 bases from V and 0 bases from J, with 16 bases in between. The germline gives CDR1 SGDLS, CDR2 YYNGEE. This CDR3 reads CASSTGAGVVNTEAFF. The CDR3 DNA follows: TGTGCCAGCAGCACGGGGGCGGGAGTGGTGAACACTGAAGCTTTCTTT. Full variable domain (rest looked up from reference TRBV9 and TRBJ1-1): DSGVTQTPKHLITATGQRVTLRCSPRSGDLSVYWYQQSLDQGLQFLIQYYNGEERAKGNILERFSAQQFPDLHSELNLSSLELGDSALYFCASSTGAGVVNTEAFFGQGTRLTVV.

This clone has a count of ten or more. The rearrangement joins TRBV5-1 to TRBJ2-2; a possible D gene is TRBD2 (5 bases). V lost 1 base to trimming and J lost 0 bases, with 10 bases between them. Germline assignment: CDR1 SGHRS and CDR2 YFSETQ. This CDR3 contains 16 residues. The CDR3 bases are TGCGCCAGCAGCTTGACGGGGAGAACGAACACCGGGGAGCTGTTTTTT. It codes for CASSLTGRTNTGELFF.

This chain links TRBV7-9 with TRBJ2-7, with a tentative D call TRBD1 (5 bases). V was clipped by 4 bases and J by 8 bases, with 12 bases between them. The germline V gene encodes CDR1 SEHNR and CDR2 FQNEAQ (reference sequence). The CDR3 is 12 amino acids. CDR3 sequence: CASSSDSNKQYF. For the CDR3, the DNA is TGTGCCAGCAGCTCCGACAGTAACAAGCAGTACTTC.

The chain combines TRBV29-1 with TRBJ1-1; 8 bases match TRBD1. In germline, CDR1 is SQVTM, CDR2 ANQGSEA. Trimming at V came to 3 bases and at J to 2 bases, leaving 2 bases not matched to a gene. The CDR3 is 13 residues long. CDR3 sequence: CSVEGQVNTEAFF. Here the CDR3 DNA reads TGCAGCGTTGAGGGACAGGTCAACACTGAAGCTTTCTTT.